Below are 18 T cell receptor beta chains sequenced from a single sample in a study of T cell repertoires in cytomegalovirus infection. Antigens of these TCRs are unknown. TCRdb re-called the reads through MiXCR, storing one row per CDR3 protein. The sample shows about a million distinct CDR3 sequences, approximately 31% of them seen only once. This specimen consisted of cultured CD8+ T cells from PBMCs, obtained from culture after CMV antigen stimulation. The receptors come from a human donor in good health (CMV status not recorded). Some clones in this sample may be carry-over from other donors' samples.

The chain uses TRBV11-2 and TRBJ2-7; D call uncertain. CDR3 length: 13 residues. The germline CDR1 and CDR2 sequences are SGHAT and FQNNGV. Between the trimmed V and J ends, which lost 2 bases and 0 bases, there was a span of 5 bases. The CDR3 DNA follows: TGTGCCAGCAGCTTATACCCCTCCTACGAGCAGTACTTC. As protein: CASSLYPSYEQYF.

The chain carries TRBV9 and TRBJ2-3, with unresolved D. The V end was cut by 4 bases, the J end by 2 bases, with 14 bases between. This CDR3 is built from 15 residues. CDR1 is SGDLS, CDR2 YYNGEE, per germline. DNA for the CDR3: TGTGCCAGCAGCCAAAGTTACACAGCCACAGATACGCAGTATTTT. Protein: CASSQSYTATDTQYF.

This clonotype was detected only a few times. V usage is TRBV6-6 and J usage is TRBJ2-1, with TRBD1 as a possible D gene (5 bases). CDR3 size: 13 residues. The germline V and J ends were trimmed by 7 bases and 8 bases, with 15 bases remaining between them. Germline CDR1 and CDR2: MNHNY and SVGAGI (reference sequence). The CDR3 sequence is CASTPKGAHEQFF. The CDR3 bases are TGTGCCAGCACCCCGAAAGGGGCGCATGAGCAGTTCTTC.

Only a few counts were recorded for this clonotype. The rearrangement uses TRBV6-2 or TRBV6-3 and TRBJ2-4; TRBD1 is a possible D gene (6 bases). The CDR3 covers 14 residues. Germline lookup yields CDR1 MNHEY and CDR2 SVGEGT. The V gene lost 7 bases and the J gene lost 2 bases, with 12 bases spanning the gap. CDR3 sequence (DNA): TGTGCCAGCACCTCCAGGGGTACCAAAAACATTCAGTACTTC. Its translation is CASTSRGTKNIQYF.

V usage is TRBV25-1 and J usage is TRBJ2-5, with D unresolved. CDR1 and CDR2 (germline): MGHDK, SYGVNS. This CDR3 has 15 amino acids. V gave up 3 bases and J gave up 0 bases, with 11 bases separating them. This CDR3 reads CASSEGSKYQETQYF. CDR3 in DNA: TGTGCCAGCAGTGAGGGCAGCAAATACCAAGAGACCCAGTACTTC.

This clonotype was detected once. V gene TRBV11-1 combines with J gene TRBJ1-2; D may be TRBD1 (5 bases). This CDR3 is 14 amino acids long. The V gene lost 5 bases and the J gene lost 4 bases, with 14 bases spanning the gap. Germline CDR1 SGHAT, CDR2 FQDESV (reference sequence). The CDR3, as DNA: TGTGCCAGCAGCGAGGACAATGACCCCTATGGCTACACCTTC. Translated: CASSEDNDPYGYTF. Full variable domain (missing parts from reference TRBV11-1 and TRBJ1-2): EAEVAQSPRYKITEKSQAVAFWCDPISGHATLYWYRQILGQGPELLVQFQDESVVDDSQLPKDRFSAERLKGVDSTLKIQPAELGDSAMYLCASSEDNDPYGYTFGSGTRLTVV.

This clonotype was recorded a few times. This sequence joins TRBV5-4 and TRBJ1-1; no clear D. This CDR3 comprises 13 residues. Germline V gene data show CDR1 as SGHNT and CDR2 as YYREEE (reference sequence). V was shortened by 4 bases and J by 3 bases, with 10 bases between the two germline ends. CDR3 bases: TGTGCCAGCAGCCTATTCCTAGACACTGAAGCTTTCTTT. Translating gives CASSLFLDTEAFF.

The gene calls are TRBV12-5 and TRBJ1-5, with no clear D. The V end lost 4 bases, the J end lost 0 bases, and 13 bases lay between the germline ends. The V gene's germline CDR1 is LGHNT and CDR2 FRNRAP. This CDR3 has 16 residues. The CDR3 protein is CASGSFETVSNQPQHF. CDR3 nucleotides: TGTGCTAGTGGTTCCTTCGAGACGGTTAGCAATCAGCCCCAGCATTTT.

On this clonotype: Being one base from a much bigger clone, this may be a read error. This chain connects TRBV7-6 to TRBJ1-1; tentatively, D is TRBD1 (5 bases). The CDR3 runs to 14 residues. Trimming pared 3 bases from V and 3 bases from J, leaving 11 bases between. CDR1 SGHVS and CDR2 FNYEAQ come from the germline V gene. The CDR3 DNA is TGTGCCAGCAGCTTCGGCAGGGCGGACACTGAAGCTTTCTTT. Translated: CASSFGRADTEAFF.

This clonotype was seen only a few times. DNA of the CDR3: TGTGCCAGTAGTGTGGGGTGGACCCAGCATTTT. Residues: CASSVGWTQHF. The rearrangement links TRBV19 to TRBJ1-5; D uncertain. The CDR3 is made up of 11 amino acids. The V gene's germline CDR1 is LNHDA and CDR2 SQIVND (reference sequence). V lost 5 bases, J lost 11 bases, and 10 bases lay in between.

This clonotype was seen only a few times. The chain links TRBV7-3 to TRBJ2-3; 7 nucleotides align to TRBD2. V gave up 0 bases and J gave up 3 bases; unmatched junction bases: 6. The CDR3 runs to 16 residues. Germline values: CDR1 SGHTA, CDR2 FQGTGA. The CDR3 here is CASSLTGGTGTDTQYF. Here the CDR3 DNA reads TGTGCCAGCAGCTTAACGGGGGGGACCGGAACAGATACGCAGTATTTT.

The chain is built from TRBV15 and TRBJ1-6, with D perhaps TRBD1 (6 bases). The V end was cut by 1 base, the J end by 4 bases, with 8 bases between. The V gene's germline CDR1 is LNHNV and CDR2 YYDKDF (reference sequence). The CDR3 extends over 15 amino acids. The CDR3 reads CATSRVGGYNSPLHF. The CDR3 nucleotides are TGTGCCACCAGCAGAGTAGGGGGGTATAATTCACCCCTCCACTTT.

V usage is TRBV11-2 and J usage is TRBJ2-1, with 10 bases fitting TRBD2. The CDR3 is 17 amino acids. Germline V CDR1 and CDR2: SGHAT, FQNNGV. The junction had 15 bases not matched to a gene; V was cut back by 1 base and J by 12 bases. The CDR3 protein is CASSLGDLAGAPEGQFF. In DNA form, the CDR3 reads TGTGCCAGCAGCTTAGGGGATCTAGCGGGGGCCCCCGAGGGGCAGTTCTTC.

This sequence joins TRBV6-6 and TRBJ1-1; D is uncertain. V lost 2 bases to trimming and J lost 4 bases, with 11 bases between them. The CDR3 covers 14 residues. The V gene's germline CDR1 is MNHNY and CDR2 SVGAGI (reference sequence). In DNA form, the CDR3 reads TGTGCCAGCAGTTACAGGGTAGTTGTCACTGAAGCTTTCTTT. It encodes CASSYRVVVTEAFF.

Points on this clonotype: One end of the junction varies from germline; a read error may be responsible. The rearrangement joins TRBV12-3 or TRBV12-4 to TRBJ2-7; D could derive from TRBD1 or TRBD2 (5 bases each). The CDR3 contains 15 residues. In DNA, the CDR3 is TGTGCCAACAGTTCTCCCCGTATTACTGGGGGCGAGCAGTACTTC. It is translated as CANSSPRITGGEQYF.

CDR3 sequence (DNA): TGTGCCAGCAGCTCATGGGGAGACATCCGCTCCTACAATGAGCAGTTCTTC. Protein: CASSSWGDIRSYNEQFF. This rearrangement joins TRBV7-2 to TRBJ2-1; D may be TRBD2 (5 bases). CDR3 length: 17 residues. V lost 4 bases to trimming and J lost 0 bases, with 16 bases between them. Germline lookup yields CDR1 SGHTA and CDR2 FQGNSA.

This rearrangement joins TRBV6-1 to TRBJ2-3, with a possible D match to TRBD2 (7 bases). V was cut by 7 bases and J by 3 bases, with 17 bases left in between. Germline values: CDR1 MNHNS, CDR2 SASEGT. This CDR3 is built from 15 residues. The CDR3 is CASTAMGRGTDTQYF. CDR3 bases: TGTGCCAGCACCGCCATGGGGAGGGGGACAGATACGCAGTATTTT.

There are a few counts of this clonotype. V gene TRBV7-9 combines with J gene TRBJ2-3; 11 nucleotides agree with TRBD2. Trimming at V came to 5 bases and at J to 2 bases, leaving 12 bases not matched to a gene. The CDR3 runs 18 residues. Germline lookup yields CDR1 SEHNR and CDR2 FQNEAQ (reference sequence). CDR3 in amino acids: CASSLSSGGRPPTDTQYF. The CDR3 bases are TGTGCCAGCAGCCTCTCTAGCGGGGGGCGGCCCCCCACAGATACGCAGTATTTT.